This T cell receptor (beta chain) was observed in a study of shared clonotypes between healthy human individuals. CDR3 length: 15 residues. V lost 5 bases and J 0 bases, leaving 11 bases between the germline ends. The V gene's germline CDR1 is SNHLY and CDR2 FYNNEI. Data came from immunoSEQ multiplex PCR; TCRdb stores just in-frame clones and leaves some out. The data contain some 500,000 clones, roughly 95% of them singletons. The source of this sequence is a woman under 40 in good health. This chain links TRBV2 with TRBJ2-1; the D is unclear. Sequences were obtained from naive CD4+ T cells sorted from blood. Subset noted: CD45RA+ positively selected. CDR3 in DNA: TGTGCCAGCAGTTCGATAGTGAGCTCCTACAATGAGCAGTTCTTC. Translating it yields CASSSIVSSYNEQFF. Supplemented by reference TRBV2 and TRBJ2-1, the full variable domain reads EPEVTQTPSHQVTQMGQEVILRCVPISNHLYFYWYRQILGQKVEFLVSFYNNEISEKSEIFDDQFSVERPDGSNFTLKIRSTKLEDSAMYFCASSSIVSSYNEQFFGPGTRLTVL.